These T cell receptor beta chains were read from a single sample in a study of T cells in Graves' hyperthyroidism and ophthalmopathy. TCRdb passed the multiplex PCR reads through MiXCR, listing each CDR3 protein once. This repertoire shows hundreds of thousands of distinct CDR3 sequences, roughly 14% found once; its top ten account for about 3.9%. The sample comprised blood. Receptors originate from a woman in her 40s with Graves' ophthalmopathy. CDR3s include the opening cysteine and the closing phenylalanine or tryptophan. A D gene is named only where the DNA matches it firmly. Some rows have no size entry. The others give once, few or many, or a class for an expanded clone.

D gene	J gene	V gene	clone size	CDR3 protein	CDR3 DNA
TRBD1	TRBJ2-2	TRBV2	many	CASSEQGANTGELFF	TGTGCCAGCAGTGAACAGGGGGCAAACACCGGGGAGCTGTTTTTT
TRBD1	TRBJ1-2	TRBV6-2/TRBV6-3	many	CASSYSGQGKGYTF	TGTGCCAGCAGTTACTCGGGACAGGGGAAAGGCTACACCTTC
.	TRBJ2-7	TRBV28	many	CASSPNPDLYEQYF	TGTGCCAGCAGCCCAAATCCGGACCTCTACGAGCAGTACTTC
TRBD2	TRBJ2-3	TRBV5-1	few	CASSLEREEDTQYF	TGCGCCAGCAGCTTGGAACGGGAGGAAGATACGCAGTATTTT
TRBD2	TRBJ2-2	TRBV28	few	CASSILSGSRAGELFF	TGTGCCAGCTCCATCCTTAGCGGGAGCCGAGCCGGGGAGCTGTTTTTT
TRBD2	TRBJ2-7	TRBV5-1	many	CASSATSGMKHF	TGCGCCAGCAGCGCGACTAGCGGGATGAAGCACTTC
.	TRBJ2-7	TRBV29-1	many	CSAGTSEQYF	TGCAGCGCTGGGACCAGCGAGCAGTACTTC
.	TRBJ1-1	TRBV5-1	.	CASSAPGTQNTEAFF	TGCGCCAGCAGCGCCCCCGGGACACAGAACACTGAAGCTTTCTTT
TRBD1	TRBJ2-7	TRBV10-1	.	CARKTGSSNEQYF	TGCGCCAGAAAGACAGGGAGCTCCAACGAGCAGTACTTC
.	TRBJ1-5	TRBV19	many	CASSVRSSNQPQHF	TGTGCCAGTAGTGTCCGGAGTAGCAATCAGCCCCAGCATTTT
.	TRBJ1-5	TRBV4-3	many	CASSQDRVGGNQPQHF	TGCGCCAGCAGCCAAGATCGGGTAGGGGGGAATCAGCCCCAGCATTTT
.	TRBJ1-5	TRBV10-3	few	CAISGEVNQPQHF	TGTGCCATCAGCGGGGAGGTCAATCAGCCCCAGCATTTT
TRBD1	TRBJ2-7	TRBV5-5	many	CASSSRDRRGEQYF	TGTGCCAGCAGCTCCCGGGACAGGAGAGGCGAGCAGTACTTC
.	TRBJ1-1	TRBV12-3/TRBV12-4	many	CASSLDWRGTEAFF	TGTGCCAGCAGTTTAGACTGGAGAGGAACTGAAGCTTTCTTT
.	TRBJ1-1	TRBV19	many	CASSIWDGNTEAFF	TGTGCCAGTAGTATTTGGGATGGGAACACTGAAGCTTTCTTT
.	TRBJ2-3	TRBV20-1	.	CSAPPEAGISKGHTTDTQYF	TGCAGTGCCCCACCGGAGGCGGGTATCTCGAAGGGGCACACCACAGATACGCAGTATTTT
TRBD1	TRBJ2-7	TRBV3-1	.	CASSQEGRTGYPFEQYF	TGTGCCAGCAGCCAAGAGGGTCGGACAGGGTATCCGTTCGAGCAGTACTTC
.	TRBJ2-2	TRBV6-5	once	CASSYGANTGGELFF	TGTGCCAGCAGTTACGGGGCGAACACTGGCGGGGAGCTGTTTTTT
TRBD2	TRBJ2-7	TRBV3-1	many	CASSWSSGKAYEQYF	TGTGCCAGCAGCTGGAGTAGCGGGAAGGCCTACGAGCAGTACTTC
.	TRBJ1-2	TRBV20-1	many	CSARDPLRYGYTF	TGCAGTGCTAGAGACCCACTTAGGTATGGCTACACCTTC
.	TRBJ1-5	TRBV20-1	many	CSAARDISNQPQHF	TGCAGTGCTGCCCGGGACATCAGCAATCAGCCCCAGCATTTT
.	TRBJ1-1	TRBV20-1	many	CSARSPGAFF	TGCAGTGCTAGATCCCCTGGGGCTTTCTTT
TRBD2	TRBJ2-7	TRBV12-3/TRBV12-4	many	CASSPMAGGGEQYF	TGTGCCAGCAGTCCCATGGCGGGAGGTGGTGAGCAGTACTTC
.	TRBJ2-7	TRBV2	many	CASSAAGKSEQHF	TGTGCCAGCAGTGCTGCGGGAAAAAGCGAGCAGCACTTC
TRBD1	TRBJ1-1	TRBV7-2	many	CASSFSGQGNTEAFF	TGTGCCAGCAGCTTTTCAGGACAGGGGAACACTGAAGCTTTCTTT
TRBD2	TRBJ2-7	TRBV15	many	CATSRDRLAGNSYEQYF	TGTGCCACCAGCAGAGATCGGCTAGCGGGCAACTCCTACGAGCAGTACTTC
.	TRBJ1-3	TRBV28	once	CASSPPTWPGNTIYF	TGTGCCAGCAGTCCCCCCACATGGCCTGGAAACACCATATATTTT
.	TRBJ2-2	TRBV6-1	many	CASSGPGSVDTGELFF	TGTGCCAGCAGTGGTCCGGGCAGCGTCGACACCGGGGAGCTGTTTTTT
TRBD1	TRBJ2-5	TRBV5-1	few	CASRSQGAYKETQYF	TGCGCCAGCAGGTCTCAGGGGGCGTATAAAGAGACCCAGTACTTC
TRBD1	TRBJ1-5	TRBV5-1	many	CASSSGQGNNQPQHF	TGCGCCAGCAGCTCGGGACAGGGCAACAATCAGCCCCAGCATTTT
.	TRBJ2-2	TRBV28	many	CASSLSPETGELFF	TGTGCCAGCAGTTTAAGTCCGGAAACCGGGGAGCTGTTTTTT